This T cell receptor beta chain originates from a study of blood T cell repertoires in COVID-19. Study-wide background: Spain, Italy and the United States supplied samples that represented acute and convalescent COVID-19. PBMCs, B-cell-depleted T cells, or T cells provided the cDNA or gDNA that made up the material.

Sequencing used immunoSEQ multiplex PCR; TCRdb keeps in-frame clones, though not all of them. Among over 55,000 clones listed, roughly four fifths were seen once. The V gene's germline CDR1 is SGHNT and CDR2 YYREEE (reference sequence). This CDR3 is 13 amino acids long. J gave up 3 bases and V 4 bases, and 4 bases lay outside the gene matches. The genes are TRBV5-4 and TRBJ2-7; 7 bases align to TRBD1. Sequencing used peripheral blood. The clonotype comes from a human donor in a cohort sampled during active COVID-19. CDR3 bases: TGTGCCAGCAGCAGGGGACAGAACTACGAGCAGTACTTC. Its protein is CASSRGQNYEQYF.